Each of the 23 T cell receptor beta chains below was sequenced from the same sample in a study of response to subunit inactivated influenza vaccine. MiXCR was run by TCRdb on the RT-PCR reads, yielding one entry per CDR3 protein. Among about 650,000 distinct CDR3 sequences, 15% to 18% were seen once, and the ten largest hold 11%. The sample here was PBMCs from blood, taken 11 to 12 days after vaccination. These receptors originate from a man aged 50 or older who received an inactivated influenza vaccine.

This clonotype has only a few counts. CDR3 sequence: CASSLNPDEQYF. The CDR3 DNA is TGTGCCAGCAGCTTAAACCCTGACGAGCAGTACTTC. The rearrangement links TRBV7-2 to TRBJ2-7, with no clear D. The germline V and J ends were trimmed by 2 bases and 5 bases, with 7 bases remaining between them. The CDR3 loop spans 12 amino acids. CDR1 and CDR2 from the germline V gene are SGHTA and FQGNSA. Complete variable domain (other parts from reference TRBV7-2 and TRBJ2-7): GAGVSQSPSNKVTEKGKDVELRCDPISGHTALYWYRQSLGQGLEFLIYFQGNSAPDKSGLPSDRFSAERTGGSVSTLTIQRTQQEDSAVYLCASSLNPDEQYFGPGTRLTVT.

V usage is TRBV28 and J usage is TRBJ2-7, with 8 bases matching TRBD1. There are 19 residues in the CDR3. Germline assignment: CDR1 MDHEN and CDR2 SYDVKM. The J segment lost 0 bases and the V segment lost 6 bases, leaving 19 bases of the junction unmatched. The CDR3 loop is CASSSGTGTFRFVSYEQYF. The CDR3 bases are TGTGCCAGCAGCTCCGGGACAGGAACGTTTAGATTTGTCTCCTACGAGCAGTACTTC. Variable domain in full (rest from reference TRBV28 and TRBJ2-7): DVKVTQSSRYLVKRTGEKVFLECVQDMDHENMFWYRQDPGLGLRLIYFSYDVKMKEKGDIPEGYSVSREKKERFSLILESASTNQTSMYLCASSSGTGTFRFVSYEQYFGPGTRLTVT.

The chain employs TRBV29-1 and TRBJ2-7, with TRBD2 identical over 7 bases. The CDR3 contains 12 residues. Germline V gene lookup returns CDR1 SQVTM and CDR2 ANQGSEA. The ends lost 4 bases at V and 4 bases at J; junction bases unmatched: 4. Written as DNA, the CDR3 is TGCAGCGTTGCTGCGGGAGTTTACGAGCAGTACTTC. It codes for CSVAAGVYEQYF.

This clonotype was seen a few times. The V gene is TRBV12-3 or TRBV12-4, the J gene TRBJ1-1; unclear D gene. This CDR3 spans 12 amino acids. V dropped 6 bases and J dropped 4 bases, with 9 bases sitting between them. CDR3: CASRLRGTEAFF. In DNA form, the CDR3 reads TGTGCCAGCAGGCTCCGCGGCACTGAAGCTTTCTTT.

The V and J genes are TRBV27 and TRBJ2-7; no reliable D call. The germline gives CDR1 MNHEY, CDR2 SMNVEV (reference sequence). V was shortened by 6 bases and J by 1 base, with 16 bases between the two germline ends. The CDR3 consists of 15 residues. The CDR3 spells CASSLSITHSYEQYF. The DNA for the CDR3 is TGTGCCAGCAGCCTTAGTATCACCCATTCCTACGAGCAGTACTTC.

There are a few counts of this clonotype. The V and J genes are TRBV12-3 or TRBV12-4 and TRBJ1-6, with 10 bases that match TRBD1. The CDR3 extends over 14 amino acids. V gave up 6 bases and J gave up 10 bases; unmatched junction bases: 6. The CDR3, as DNA: TGTGCCAGCAGCCCGGACAGGGGGTCATCACCCCTCCACTTT. It translates to CASSPDRGSSPLHF.

This clonotype was found a few times. V gene TRBV10-3 combines with J gene TRBJ2-7, with D tentatively TRBD2 (6 bases). Trimming took off 4 bases at V and 4 bases at J, with 11 bases between the two ends. The CDR3 runs 13 residues. CDR1 is ENHRY, CDR2 SYGVKD, per germline. The CDR3 region is CAISAGGVYEQYF. The CDR3 DNA reads TGTGCCATCAGTGCCGGAGGGGTTTACGAGCAGTACTTC.

Only a few counts were recorded for this clonotype. CDR3 protein: CSARTDRGYGYTF. CDR3 DNA sequence: TGCAGTGCTAGAACGGACAGGGGTTATGGCTACACCTTC. This sequence joins TRBV20-1 and TRBJ1-2; 9 bases map to TRBD1. V lost 2 bases to trimming and J lost 5 bases; unmatched junction nucleotides: 3. This CDR3 is built from 13 residues. Germline V gives CDR1 DFQATT, CDR2 SNEGSKA (reference sequence).

As regards this clonotype: With a much larger clone just one base away, this may be a read error. The chain couples TRBV29-1 to TRBJ2-1, with TRBD1 matching 7 bases. Germline assignment: CDR1 SQVTM and CDR2 ANQGSEA. The CDR3 has 13 amino acids. With 7 bases clipped from V and 8 bases from J, the junction kept 11 bases outside the gene matches. The CDR3 coding sequence is TGCAGCGAACAGGGGCTCGGTCGGCATGAGCAGTTCTTC. This codes for CSEQGLGRHEQFF.

This clonotype has more than one count but fewer than ten. The rearrangement links TRBV3-1 to TRBJ2-5, with 13 positions matching TRBD2. The CDR3 is 18 residues long. Trimming removed 0 bases from V and 4 bases from J; junction bases left unmatched: 8. The germline V gene encodes CDR1 LGHDT and CDR2 YNNKEL (reference sequence). CDR3 nucleotide sequence: TGTGCCAGCAGCCAAGAAGGCGGACTAGCGGGAGTGGCAGAGACCCAGTACTTC. As protein: CASSQEGGLAGVAETQYF.

The table lists this clonotype with a few counts. J is TRBJ2-1 and V is TRBV5-1, with 8 bases fitting TRBD2. J lost 7 bases, V lost 1 base, and 7 bases had no gene match. CDR1 SGHRS and CDR2 YFSETQ come from the germline V gene. The CDR3 runs 15 residues. CDR3 loop: CASSLLDGRGNEQFF. DNA for the CDR3: TGCGCCAGCAGCTTGTTGGACGGGAGGGGAAATGAGCAGTTCTTC. Combining the CDR3 with reference TRBV5-1 and TRBJ2-1 gives the whole variable domain KAGVTQTPRYLIKTRGQQVTLSCSPISGHRSVSWYQQTPGQGLQFLFEYFSETQRNKGNFPGRFSGRQFSNSRSEMNVSTLELGDSALYLCASSLLDGRGNEQFFGPGTRLTVL.

This clonotype appeared a few times. This sequence joins TRBV29-1 and TRBJ1-2; D unclear. The V gene's germline CDR1 is SQVTM and CDR2 ANQGSEA. There are 14 residues in the CDR3. V dropped 5 bases and J dropped 2 bases, with 15 bases sitting between them. CDR3 in amino acids: CSVHQGLFNYGYTF. CDR3 DNA sequence: TGCAGCGTTCACCAAGGGCTATTCAACTATGGCTACACCTTC.

This clonotype was detected a few times. The rearrangement links TRBV7-8 to TRBJ2-3, with 9 bases that match TRBD1. Losses at the gene ends were 5 bases for V and 2 bases for J; bases not matched to a gene: 20. This CDR3 is built from 20 residues. Germline CDR1 SGHVS, CDR2 FQNEAQ. CDR3 region: CASSPKISTGGRFITDTQYF. For the CDR3, the DNA is TGTGCCAGCAGCCCAAAGATCAGCACAGGGGGCCGCTTCATCACAGATACGCAGTATTTT.

The CDR3 region has the DNA TGTGCCAGCAGTGACGTTGCAGGAAGCTACGAGCAGTACTTC. This encodes CASSDVAGSYEQYF. The chain couples TRBV6-4 to TRBJ2-7; no clear D gene. Germline V gene sequence: CDR1 MRHNA, CDR2 SNTAGT. The CDR3 is 14 amino acids. With 2 bases removed from V and 3 bases from J, the gap between germline ends came to 11 bases.

The chain's CDR3 is CASQGLAGGSNEETQYF. The DNA for the CDR3 is TGCGCCAGTCAGGGACTAGCGGGAGGATCGAACGAAGAGACCCAGTACTTC. This chain joins TRBV5-1 and TRBJ2-5, with 15 positions matching TRBD2. CDR1 SGHRS and CDR2 YFSETQ come from the germline V gene. The CDR3 extends over 17 amino acids. V lost 8 bases to trimming and J lost 3 bases; unmatched junction nucleotides: 11.

This clonotype showed up just a few times. The V and J genes are TRBV15 and TRBJ2-3; TRBD2 matches at 10 bases. Unmatched junction bases numbered 8, after V lost 5 bases and J lost 6 bases. Germline loops: CDR1 LNHNV, CDR2 YYDKDF (reference sequence). This CDR3 is 15 amino acids long. The CDR3 DNA reads TGTGCCACCAGCGAAGCGGGGGGGATGCGGGATACGCAGTATTTT. It encodes CATSEAGGMRDTQYF.

This sequence joins TRBV2 and TRBJ2-5, with 10 nucleotides matching TRBD2. The V and J ends lost 8 bases and 0 bases, in that order; junction bases with no gene match: 6. Germline V gives CDR1 SNHLY, CDR2 FYNNEI. The CDR3 has 15 amino acids. CDR3 region: CASRKTSGYQETQYF. CDR3 nucleotide sequence: TGTGCCAGCCGGAAGACTAGCGGGTACCAAGAGACCCAGTACTTC.

The chain couples TRBV28 to TRBJ2-7; the match to TRBD2 covers 10 bases. V gave up 3 bases and J gave up 5 bases; unmatched junction bases: 4. The CDR3 loop spans 14 amino acids. Per germline, CDR1 MDHEN and CDR2 SYDVKM. The CDR3 DNA reads TGTGCCAGCAGTTTTGGTCTAGCGGGGGACGAGCAGTACTTC. Translating gives CASSFGLAGDEQYF.

The table lists this clonotype with a few counts. CDR3 region: CATSDAGRRNNEQFF. CDR3 in DNA: TGTGCCACCAGTGATGCCGGGAGGAGGAACAATGAGCAGTTCTTC. The J gene is TRBJ2-1, the V gene TRBV24-1, with 7 nucleotides matching TRBD2. Germline-derived CDR1 and CDR2 are KGHDR and SFDVKD. There are 15 residues in the CDR3. V shed 3 bases, J shed 5 bases, and the junction held 6 bases outside the gene matches.

The CDR3 sequence: CASSLWDGVIHEQYF. The CDR3, as DNA: TGTGCCAGCAGCCTTTGGGACGGGGTGATCCACGAGCAGTACTTC. This chain connects TRBV4-2 to TRBJ2-7, with D possibly being TRBD1 or TRBD2 (5 bases each). Trimming removed 4 bases at V and 5 bases at J, with 18 bases between. The CDR3 has 15 amino acids. Germline loops: CDR1 LGHNA, CDR2 YNFKEQ.

V gene TRBV7-9 combines with J gene TRBJ2-5, with D uncertain. Germline assignment: CDR1 SEHNR and CDR2 FQNEAQ (reference sequence). Trimming cost V 3 bases and J 1 base, with 9 bases left between them. This CDR3 has 14 amino acids. CDR3 amino acids: CASSFLSTQETQYF. The CDR3 DNA reads TGTGCCAGCAGCTTCCTAAGCACCCAAGAGACCCAGTACTTC.

This clonotype was seen more than once but under ten times. The CDR3 nucleotides are TGTGCCAGCAGTTACTCGACCGGGACCCCCCTCGAGCAGTACTTC. It yields the protein CASSYSTGTPLEQYF. The gene calls are TRBV6-5 and TRBJ2-7; D may match TRBD1 or TRBD2 (5 bases each). The CDR3 sequence is 15 residues long. The germline V gene encodes CDR1 MNHEY and CDR2 SVGAGI. Trimming stripped 0 bases from V and 6 bases from J, with 15 bases between.

The V call is TRBV7-2, the J call TRBJ2-1; the match to TRBD2 covers 10 bases. CDR1 is SGHTA and CDR2 is FQGNSA in the germline V gene. The CDR3 extends over 14 amino acids. Trimming removed 5 bases from V and 9 bases from J; junction bases left unmatched: 7. CDR3 in DNA: TGTGCCAGCAGCAGAGGACTAGCGGTCGTTGAGCAGTTCTTC. Its protein is CASSRGLAVVEQFF.